This T cell receptor beta chain stems from a study of CD8 T cells in Susac syndrome. The CDR3 covers 15 residues. The V end was cut by 2 bases, the J end by 3 bases, with 15 bases between. The germline V gene has CDR1 SGDLS and CDR2 YYNGEE. Random hexamers were used to reverse transcribe an amount of 0.5 to 1 ug RNA. immunoSEQ multiplex PCR amplified TCR beta CDR3 across 54 Vbeta, 13 Jbeta. TCRdb independently ran MiXCR on the immunoSEQ multiplex PCR reads; one entry per CDR3 protein. Seen here are 190,000 or so distinct CDR3 sequences, about 95% observed once, and the top ten hold 0.082%. The patients serving as multiple sclerosis controls were treatment-naive. They had stable or active relapsing-remitting disease and fulfilled revised McDonald criteria.

The sequence was obtained from a human donor with multiple sclerosis. Material for sequencing was CD4+ T cells from PBMCs. V and J are TRBV9 and TRBJ2-7, with D hard to call. CDR3 in DNA: TGTGCCAGCAGCGTGAGCCTAGATCTGAGCTACGAGCAGTACTTC. This gives the protein CASSVSLDLSYEQYF.